These T cell receptor beta chains were read from a single sample in a study of blood T cell repertoires in COVID-19. TCRdb's copy holds only in-frame clones and misses some; the assay was immunoSEQ multiplex PCR. The table lists a few hundred thousand clones, roughly nine tenths of them singletons. Sequencing was carried out using PBMCs or T cells enriched from blood (not recorded which). These receptors all come from a woman in her late teens or twenties who had recovered from COVID-19. Both conserved end residues are trimmed from each CDR3. D genes are given only for firm matches.

D | J | V | CDR3
NA | TRBJ1-2 | TRBV30 | AWSSSRLTHGYT
NA | TRBJ1-1 | TRBV14 | ASSPIWGELNTEAF
NA | TRBJ2-1 | TRBV5-1 | ASSLAVNEQF
NA | TRBJ2-1 | TRBV7-9 | ASSPPIGGVSYNEQF
NA | TRBJ1-4 | TRBV14 | ASSPFAGRGEKLF
TRBD1 | TRBJ2-6 | TRBV10-3 | AISEEAGTGVSGANVLT
TRBD2 | TRBJ2-1 | TRBV4-2 | ASSRRTSVNNEQF
NA | TRBJ1-2 | TRBV21-1 | ASSKGTREKNYGYT
TRBD1 | TRBJ1-1 | TRBV3-1/TRBV3-2 | ASTLSSGRGAIKRAEAF
NA | TRBJ1-3 | TRBV2 | ASSESLSGNTIY
TRBD1 | TRBJ1-2 | TRBV5-1 | ASTSGTGVYGYT
TRBD1 | TRBJ1-3 | TRBV7-9 | ASSLGQGRNTIY
NA | TRBJ2-1 | TRBV6-5 | ASSYSQGGPYNEQF
TRBD1 | TRBJ1-5 | TRBV27 | ASSRQGANQPQH
TRBD1 | TRBJ1-2 | TRBV29-1 | SVDRVYVGYT
NA | TRBJ2-7 | TRBV11-2 | ASSPKQAGSSYEQY
TRBD2 | TRBJ2-5 | TRBV19 | ASSITGGGETQY
NA | TRBJ1-5 | TRBV5-6 | ASSLGGKHQPQH
NA | TRBJ2-3 | TRBV7-6 | ASSLGVDTQY
TRBD2 | TRBJ2-5 | TRBV3-1/TRBV3-2 | ASSPLSGAFQETQY
NA | TRBJ1-2 | TRBV5-6 | ASSLWTESNYGYT
TRBD1 | TRBJ1-2 | TRBV19 | ASSKNSGTGGAYGYT
TRBD1 | TRBJ1-3 | TRBV19 | ASKLQGARGNTIY
TRBD2 | TRBJ2-1 | TRBV28 | ASRTNSGGSYNEQF
NA | TRBJ2-2 | TRBV3-1/TRBV3-2 | ASSQDLRWGGAGELF
TRBD1 | TRBJ2-7 | TRBV28 | ASSPPGQGSYEQY
NA | TRBJ2-1 | TRBV5-1 | ASSLDVRYNEQF
NA | TRBJ1-2 | TRBV7-2 | ASSPYSLGYT
TRBD1 | TRBJ1-1 | TRBV2 | AITNTDRGDGTEAF
NA | TRBJ1-1 | TRBV19 | ASIHGRTPMNTEAF
TRBD2 | TRBJ2-1 | TRBV6-4 | ASSRTSGDDNEQF
NA | TRBJ2-1 | TRBV19 | ASSIDPWGEQF